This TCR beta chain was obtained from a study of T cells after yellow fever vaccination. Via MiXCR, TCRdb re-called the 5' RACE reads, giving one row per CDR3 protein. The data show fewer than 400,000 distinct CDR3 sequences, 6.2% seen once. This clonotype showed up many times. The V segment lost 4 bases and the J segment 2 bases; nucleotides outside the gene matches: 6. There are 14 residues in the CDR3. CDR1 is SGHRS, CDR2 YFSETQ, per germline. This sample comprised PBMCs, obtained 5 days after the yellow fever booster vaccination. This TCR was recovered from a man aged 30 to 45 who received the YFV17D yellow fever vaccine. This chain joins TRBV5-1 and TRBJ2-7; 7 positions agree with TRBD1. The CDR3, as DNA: TGCGCCAGCAGCCGTGGGACAGCCGCCTACGAGCAGTACTTC. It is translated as CASSRGTAAYEQYF.